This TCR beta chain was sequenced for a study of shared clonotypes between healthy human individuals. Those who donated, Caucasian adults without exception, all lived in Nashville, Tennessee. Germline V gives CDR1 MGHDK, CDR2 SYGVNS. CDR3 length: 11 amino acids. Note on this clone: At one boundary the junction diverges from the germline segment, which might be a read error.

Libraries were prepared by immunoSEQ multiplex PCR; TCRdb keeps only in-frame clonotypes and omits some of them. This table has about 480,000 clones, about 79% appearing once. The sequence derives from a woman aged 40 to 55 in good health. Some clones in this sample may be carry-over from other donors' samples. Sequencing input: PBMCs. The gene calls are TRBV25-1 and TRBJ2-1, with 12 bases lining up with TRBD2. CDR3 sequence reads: CGTSGYNEQFF. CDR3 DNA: TGCGGGACTAGCGGGTACAATGAGCAGTTCTTC.